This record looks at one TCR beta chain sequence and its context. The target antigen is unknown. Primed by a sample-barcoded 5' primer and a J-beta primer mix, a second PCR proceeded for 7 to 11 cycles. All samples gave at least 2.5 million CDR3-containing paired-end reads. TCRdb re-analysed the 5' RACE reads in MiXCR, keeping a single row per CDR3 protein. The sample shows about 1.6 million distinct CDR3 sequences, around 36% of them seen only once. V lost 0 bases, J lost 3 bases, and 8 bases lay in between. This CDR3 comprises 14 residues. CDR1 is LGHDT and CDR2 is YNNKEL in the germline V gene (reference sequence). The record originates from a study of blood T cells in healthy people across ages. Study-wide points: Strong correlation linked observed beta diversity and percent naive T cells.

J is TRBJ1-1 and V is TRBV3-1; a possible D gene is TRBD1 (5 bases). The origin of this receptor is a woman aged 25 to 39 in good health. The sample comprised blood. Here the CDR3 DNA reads TGTGCCAGCAGCCAAGATACGGGGCACACTGAAGCTTTCTTT. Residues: CASSQDTGHTEAFF. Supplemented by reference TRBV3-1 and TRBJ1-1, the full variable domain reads DTAVSQTPKYLVTQMGNDKSIKCEQNLGHDTMYWYKQDSKKFLKIMFSYNNKELIINETVPNRFSPKSPDKAHLNLHINSLELGDSAVYFCASSQDTGHTEAFFGQGTRLTVV.